A single sample is the source of the 8 T cell receptor beta chains below, sequenced in a study of blood T cells in healthy people across ages. PCR was performed a second time for about 7 to 12 cycles using a sample-barcoded 5' primer and a J-beta primer mix. In TCRdb, the 5' RACE reads were re-called with MiXCR into one record per CDR3 protein. The sample has about 1,000,000 distinct CDR3 sequences, roughly 45% seen once; the top ten hold approximately 20%. The sample comprised blood. All receptors derive from a woman aged 60-75 years in good health.

The chain is built from TRBV6-5 and TRBJ2-4, with D possibly being TRBD1 (5 bases). The J call may be faulty, since TRBJ2-7 better matches the DNA end. The CDR3 contains 14 residues. From germline, CDR1 is MNHEY and CDR2 SVGAGI. CDR3 DNA sequence: TGTGCCAGCAGGCCCGGTGGGGCGGACCACGAGCAGTACTTC. Its protein product is CASRPGGADHEQYF.

The gene calls are TRBV6-5 and TRBJ2-3; D not certain. The ends were cut back, 1 base at V and 0 bases at J, with 8 bases in the middle. The CDR3 contains 15 residues. From germline, CDR1 is MNHEY and CDR2 SVGAGI. The CDR3: CASSYFAESTDTQYF. The CDR3 region has the DNA TGTGCCAGCAGTTACTTTGCAGAAAGCACAGATACGCAGTATTTT.

This clonotype occurred a few times. The chain has TRBV5-1 and TRBJ2-7; D tentatively reads TRBD1 or TRBD2 (6 bases each). The J call could be wrong; TRBJ2-5 is a better fit for the DNA end. CDR1 and CDR2 (germline): SGHRS, YFSETQ. CDR3 length: 15 amino acids. The CDR3 reads CASSWEAQGGKTQYF. CDR3 nucleotide sequence: TGCGCCAGCAGCTGGGAGGCACAGGGTGGGAAGACCCAGTACTTC.

The chain links TRBV9 to TRBJ2-1; 12 bases line up with TRBD2. The CDR3 contains 17 residues. With 3 bases clipped from V and 2 bases from J, the junction kept 6 bases outside the gene matches. Germline V gives CDR1 SGDLS, CDR2 YYNGEE. CDR3 nucleotide sequence: TGTGCCAGCAGCGCCGCCGCTAGCGGGAGGGCCTACAATGAGCAGTTCTTC. Encoded protein: CASSAAASGRAYNEQFF.

A few counts support this clonotype. The rearrangement links TRBV27 to TRBJ2-1; D possibly corresponds to TRBD1 (5 bases). Trimming cost V 6 bases and J 6 bases, with 15 bases left between them. The CDR3 is made up of 14 amino acids. Germline CDR1 is MNHEY and CDR2 is SMNVEV (reference sequence). The CDR3 DNA sequence: TGTGCCAGCAGGGGGCTAGGAGAGCGCAATGAGCAGTTCTTC. Amino acids: CASRGLGERNEQFF.

This chain joins TRBV9 and TRBJ2-7, with TRBD2 matching over 10 bases. V was pared by 3 bases and J by 4 bases, with 7 bases of the junction left unmatched. Germline loops: CDR1 SGDLS, CDR2 YYNGEE. CDR3 length: 15 amino acids. The CDR3 DNA reads as TGTGCCAGCAGCGCCGGACTAGCGGAGACATACGAGCAGTACTTC. Its translation is CASSAGLAETYEQYF.

As concerns this clonotype: A much larger clone lies one base from this, so it may be a read error. The rearrangement uses TRBV11-2 and TRBJ2-5; 11 nucleotides agree with TRBD2. Germline V gives CDR1 SGHAT, CDR2 FQNNGV. After removal of 5 bases from V and 11 bases from J, the junction contained 13 bases not matched to a gene. The CDR3 runs to 15 residues. This chain's CDR3 is CASSRLAGGPGEQYF. The CDR3 coding sequence is TGTGCCAGCAGCCGCTTAGCGGGAGGGCCGGGTGAGCAGTACTTC. The full variable domain, completed using reference TRBV11-2 and TRBJ2-5, is EAGVAQSPRYKIIEKRQSVAFWCNPISGHATLYWYQQILGQGPKLLIQFQNNGVVDDSQLPKDRFSAERLKGVDSTLKIQPAKLEDSAVYLCASSRLAGGPGEQYFGPGTRLLVL.

This chain links TRBV20-1 with TRBJ2-3; D may be TRBD2 (5 bases). Germline V lookup: CDR1 DFQATT, CDR2 SNEGSKA (reference sequence). The germline V and J ends were trimmed by 5 bases and 2 bases, with 11 bases remaining between them. The CDR3 consists of 13 residues. CDR3 DNA sequence: TGCAGTGCTCACCAGCGGATCACAGATACGCAGTATTTT. This translates into CSAHQRITDTQYF.